The T cell receptor (beta chain) under discussion was sequenced for a study of early T cells in non-severe SARS-CoV-2 infection (dated by TCRdb to about 2021). General notes on the study: Because TCR sequencing relied on bulk RNA taken from unsorted whole blood, pairing of alpha and beta chains was not possible.

Via the germline V gene, CDR1 is SGHTA and CDR2 FQGNSA. Measured from the cysteine to the phenylalanine, the CDR3 is 14 residues long. Just CDR3 DNA is preserved here, 42 bases in frame from base 1. V ends up 4 bases short and J 7 bases short, with an unmatched junction base count of 4. This clonotype came up many times. No antigen is known for it. One base away there is no much larger clone; base qualities are not given. The study was a case-control design nested within a healthcare worker cohort in London, UK, with weekly nasopharyngeal swab PCR tests and blood sampling. Healthcare workers were enrolled in the week of the UK lockdown, from 23 to 31 March 2020, and were followed every week for up to roughly 16 weeks. The research as a whole found: Matching against VDJdb was skewed toward anti-spike CD8 responses, likely underestimated virus-specific expansions, and missed private and CD4 specificities.

Libraries were built with 5' RACE. Sequenced using a NextSeq 500. Unique molecular identifiers were attached to individual cDNA molecules in the TCR library protocol so that sequencing error and PCR bias could be corrected. Both TCR alpha and beta chains were sequenced, and tight co-correlation was observed between alpha and beta sequence abundances in each sample. From the authors' description of their analysis: Decombinator V4 was used to annotate TCR sequences for V gene, J gene and CDR3. Expanded TCRs were defined as changing significantly between any two time points under a Poisson model with p below 0.0001. TCR abundances were normalised to the total number of TCRs sequenced per sample and expressed as counts per million. TRAV1-2 paired with TRAJ12, TRAJ20 or TRAJ33 defined MAIT TCRs, while TRAV10 paired with TRAJ18 defined iNKT TCRs. VDJdb, accessed on 1 November 2021, was searched for TCRs annotated for CMV, EBV and SARS-CoV-2, and TCRs annotated for more than one antigen were excluded. TCRdb cleaned the public reads at Q25 with fastp, built clones with MiXCR and kept in-frame beta chains. Each entry is one CDR3 protein sequence, shown with its most common DNA and genes. V and J calls and clone size were set by TCRdb, not the authors. The sample profile shows over 30,000 distinct CDR3 sequences; more than 4% of them were found once. The top ten hold under 6% of the sample.

This chain is built from TRBV7-2 and TRBJ1-6; 7 bases in between match TRBD1. The sequence derives from an adult who was a healthcare worker with PCR-confirmed SARS-CoV-2 infection or an uninfected control (not recorded which). Sequencing was performed on whole blood. The DNA reads TGTGCCAGCAGCTCAGGACAGGCCAATTCACCCCTCCACTTT. Protein translation: CASSSGQANSPLHF.